The sequence of this T cell receptor beta chain was determined in a study of blood T cells in healthy people across ages. Study outcomes and limitations: A roughly linear fall in TCR beta diversity per million T cells was seen with increasing age. Changes seen in expanded clonotypes were possibly confounded by donor CMV status left unknown.

A J-beta primer mix and a sample-barcoded 5' primer were used in a second PCR of about 7 to 12 cycles. Template switching added a 12-random-nucleotide identifier to every cDNA molecule. TCRdb called the 5' RACE reads again in MiXCR, with one record for every CDR3 protein. The table shows some 1.5 million distinct CDR3 sequences, with approximately 28% occurring only once. A word on this clonotype: Its target is not known.

Germline V gene lookup returns CDR1 MRHNA and CDR2 SNTAGT. The CDR3 loop spans 13 amino acids. Total RNA was isolated from each sample in quantities of at least 5.5 micrograms. The chain has TRBV6-4 and TRBJ2-3, with D possibly called TRBD1 or TRBD2 (5 bases each). The clonotype comes from a woman between 25 and 40 years old in good health. Material for sequencing was blood. CDR3 sequence reads: CAEGTALTDTQYF. The CDR3 bases are TGTGCTGAGGGGACCGCACTTACAGATACGCAGTATTTT.